These 25 T cell receptor beta chains were sequenced from one sample in a study of response to subunit inactivated influenza vaccine. TCRdb passed the RT-PCR reads through MiXCR, listing each CDR3 protein once. The sample contains almost 250,000 distinct CDR3 sequences, 10% to 15% of which appear only once. The sample in question was non-naive T cells sorted from PBMCs, obtained roughly 15 days before vaccination. All receptors come from a man in his fifties or sixties who received an inactivated influenza vaccine.

This clonotype was counted between two and nine times. This chain uses TRBV5-5 with TRBJ1-1; D uncertain. CDR1 is SGHKS, CDR2 YYEKEE, per germline (reference sequence). V gave up 4 bases and J gave up 5 bases, with 15 bases separating them. The CDR3 runs 14 residues. The CDR3 loop reads CASSALVSRTEAFF. The DNA for the CDR3 is TGTGCCAGCAGCGCCTTGGTGTCGCGGACTGAAGCTTTCTTT.

The V gene is TRBV6-2 or TRBV6-3, the J gene TRBJ2-3, with D hard to call. The J call is uncertain, as TRBJ1-5 better fits the DNA end. The CDR3 loop spans 18 amino acids. Germline values: CDR1 MNHEY, CDR2 SVGEGT. Here the CDR3 DNA reads TGTGCCAGCAGTCTCCTCGAGCGGGATATATCTAGCACAGATACGCAGCATTTT. Encoded protein: CASSLLERDISSTDTQHF.

V is TRBV4-3 and J is TRBJ2-2; D is unresolved. V was pared by 0 bases and J by 0 bases, with 2 bases between. The CDR3 has 14 residues. Germline CDR1 and CDR2: LGHNA and YSLEER. CDR3 sequence reads: CASSQESNTGELFF. The CDR3 DNA is TGCGCCAGCAGCCAAGAATCGAACACCGGGGAGCTGTTTTTT.

This clonotype was picked up many times. CDR3 nucleotides: TGCGCCAGCAGCTTAGAAGTCCCGGGACAGGGGGCGGGCACTGAAGCTTTCTTT. This sequence encodes CASSLEVPGQGAGTEAFF. This chain links TRBV5-1 with TRBJ1-1; TRBD1 agrees at 12 bases. The CDR3 is 18 residues long. Germline V CDR1 and CDR2: SGHRS, YFSETQ. V shed 2 bases and J 4 bases; nucleotides not matched to a gene: 12. Supplemented by reference TRBV5-1 and TRBJ1-1, the full variable domain reads KAGVTQTPRYLIKTRGQQVTLSCSPISGHRSVSWYQQTPGQGLQFLFEYFSETQRNKGNFPGRFSGRQFSNSRSEMNVSTLELGDSALYLCASSLEVPGQGAGTEAFFGQGTRLTVV.

This clonotype was seen only a few times. This rearrangement joins TRBV5-1 to TRBJ2-4, with 9 bases that match TRBD2. The CDR3 is 19 amino acids. J lost 0 bases, V lost 0 bases, and 10 bases had no gene match. Germline CDR1 and CDR2: SGHRS and YFSETQ. The CDR3 DNA follows: TGCGCCAGCAGCTTGGAATTTGGGACTAGCTACGCAGCCAAAAACATTCAGTACTTC. This encodes CASSLEFGTSYAAKNIQYF.

This clonotype was picked up a small number of times. V is TRBV7-2 and J is TRBJ1-3, with D uncertain. V lost 2 bases and J lost 0, with 14 bases in between. Germline CDR1 is SGHTA and CDR2 is FQGNSA. The CDR3 has 17 amino acids. The CDR3 nucleotides read TGTGCCAGCAGCTTATTTAACCTAGGAAGCTCTGGAAACACCATATATTTT. Translating gives CASSLFNLGSSGNTIYF.

The V and J genes are TRBV7-2 and TRBJ1-6; possibly TRBD1 for D (5 bases). Between the trimmed V and J ends, which lost 2 bases and 8 bases, there was a span of 10 bases. CDR3 length: 14 amino acids. Germline-derived CDR1 and CDR2 are SGHTA and FQGNSA. The CDR3 reads CASSLFQGDSPLHF. The CDR3 nucleotides are TGTGCCAGCAGCTTATTTCAGGGAGATTCACCCCTCCACTTT.

In this sample, this clonotype turned up many times. CDR3 residues: CSAALMDYGYTF. The CDR3 DNA sequence: TGCAGTGCTGCCCTCATGGACTATGGCTACACCTTC. The chain couples TRBV20-1 to TRBJ1-2; D not certain. The CDR3 is 12 amino acids. Germline assignment: CDR1 DFQATT and CDR2 SNEGSKA (reference sequence). The V gene lost 5 bases and the J gene lost 3 bases, with 10 bases spanning the gap.

This clonotype was seen ten or more times. V and J are TRBV25-1 and TRBJ1-2; possibly TRBD1 for D (6 bases). Germline loops: CDR1 MGHDK, CDR2 SYGVNS. This CDR3 has 16 amino acids. The V gene lost 3 bases and the J gene lost 7 bases, with 21 bases spanning the gap. The CDR3 bases are TGTGCCAGCAGTGATTTCGCTGGGGTGGGGGCGCCTGGCTACACCTTC. This codes for CASSDFAGVGAPGYTF.

This clonotype was observed a handful of times. The rearrangement links TRBV7-2 to TRBJ2-7, with D tentatively TRBD2 (5 bases). This CDR3 has 14 amino acids. The germline V and J ends were trimmed by 1 base and 7 bases, with 14 bases remaining between them. Germline values: CDR1 SGHTA, CDR2 FQGNSA. CDR3 in DNA: TGTGCCAGCAGCTTAGTATCGGGCTCGGGGGAGCAGTACTTC. It yields the protein CASSLVSGSGEQYF.

This chain uses TRBV20-1 with TRBJ1-1, with TRBD1 as a possible D gene (5 bases). CDR3 length: 15 residues. V was trimmed by 0 bases and J by 1 base, leaving 12 bases between them. CDR1 is DFQATT, CDR2 SNEGSKA, per germline (reference sequence). CDR3 DNA sequence: TGCAGTGCTAGAGATTTTTTCCAGGGGAACACTGAAGCTTTCTTT. Protein sequence: CSARDFFQGNTEAFF.

Many counts were recorded for this clonotype. V usage is TRBV5-6 and J usage is TRBJ1-5; D is unresolved. V lost 5 bases, J lost 2 bases, and 14 bases lay in between. The CDR3 has 15 residues. From germline, CDR1 is SGHDT and CDR2 YYEEEE. Written as DNA, the CDR3 is TGTGCCAGCAGTTTAGGAGGTTTTGGCAATCAGCCCCAGCATTTT. This sequence encodes CASSLGGFGNQPQHF.

This clonotype was observed at least ten times. The chain uses TRBV12-3 or TRBV12-4 and TRBJ2-5, with unresolved D. The CDR3 loop spans 12 amino acids. The V gene lost 6 bases and the J gene lost 1 base, with 6 bases spanning the gap. The CDR3: CASRRAQETQYF. Here the CDR3 DNA reads TGTGCCAGCAGACGGGCCCAAGAGACCCAGTACTTC.

This clonotype was counted a few times. This chain uses TRBV4-3 with TRBJ1-2; the D gene is possibly TRBD1 (5 bases). CDR3 size: 15 residues. V dropped 2 bases and J dropped 2 bases, with 12 bases sitting between them. Germline CDR1 is LGHNA and CDR2 is YSLEER. The CDR3 DNA is TGCGCCAGCAGCCAATTACCGGGACGGAACTATGGCTACACCTTC. It yields the protein CASSQLPGRNYGYTF.

This clonotype was detected a few times. V gene TRBV12-3 or TRBV12-4 combines with J gene TRBJ2-5, with 9 nucleotides matching TRBD1. V gave up 5 bases and J gave up 6 bases; unmatched junction bases: 4. This CDR3 comprises 13 residues. CDR3 amino acids: CASSGQGMQTQYF. Written as DNA, the CDR3 is TGTGCCAGCAGTGGACAGGGGATGCAGACCCAGTACTTC.

There are a few counts of this clonotype. CDR3 in amino acids: CASSDRFSNQPQHF. The CDR3 DNA reads as TGTGCCAGCAGCGACAGGTTTAGCAATCAGCCCCAGCATTTT. The chain is built from TRBV5-5 and TRBJ1-5, with D tentatively TRBD1 (6 bases). Germline V gene data show CDR1 as SGHKS and CDR2 as YYEKEE (reference sequence). The V and J ends lost 4 bases and 0 bases respectively, with 8 bases between them. The CDR3 loop spans 14 amino acids.

This clonotype was seen a few times. This chain connects TRBV7-3 to TRBJ2-1; no definite D call. There are 15 residues in the CDR3. Trimming took off 2 bases at V and 0 bases at J, with 8 bases between the two ends. Germline CDR1 and CDR2: SGHTA and FQGTGA. CDR3 sequence reads: CASSLSRSSYNEQFF. CDR3 coding DNA: TGTGCCAGCAGCTTATCCCGGAGCTCCTACAATGAGCAGTTCTTC.

This clonotype has just a few counts. This rearrangement joins TRBV7-2 to TRBJ2-1; 8 nucleotides match TRBD2. This CDR3 has 15 amino acids. V shed 1 base and J 8 bases; nucleotides not matched to a gene: 7. Germline CDR1 reads SGHTA; CDR2 reads FQGNSA. CDR3: CASSLDGGAIDEQFF. The CDR3 region has the DNA TGTGCCAGCAGCTTAGACGGGGGGGCGATCGATGAGCAGTTCTTC.

This chain links TRBV27 with TRBJ1-5, with D possibly being TRBD1 (5 bases). The CDR3 is 12 amino acids. CDR1 is MNHEY, CDR2 SMNVEV, per germline (reference sequence). With 2 bases removed from V and 8 bases from J, the gap between germline ends came to 7 bases. CDR3: CASSLIGEPQHF. The CDR3 nucleotides read TGTGCCAGCAGTTTAATAGGGGAGCCCCAGCATTTT.

The chain recombines TRBV9 with TRBJ2-5; 8 nucleotides line up with TRBD2. The trim removed 0 bases at V and 7 bases at J, leaving 2 bases unmatched. This CDR3 spans 13 amino acids. Germline assignment: CDR1 SGDLS and CDR2 YYNGEE. The CDR3 loop is CASSVAGGGTQYF. The CDR3 bases are TGTGCCAGCAGCGTAGCGGGAGGGGGGACCCAGTACTTC.

This clonotype was seen many times. The chain combines TRBV12-3 or TRBV12-4 with TRBJ2-7; no firm D call. The ends were cut back, 1 base at V and 7 bases at J, with 11 bases in the middle. This CDR3 is built from 13 residues. CDR3 sequence reads: CASSLVLSGEQYF. CDR3 nucleotide sequence: TGTGCCAGCAGTTTAGTTCTCTCTGGAGAGCAGTACTTC.

The V call is TRBV28, the J call TRBJ2-1; TRBD1 aligns across 12 bases. Per the germline V gene, CDR1 is MDHEN and CDR2 is SYDVKM. V shed 4 bases, J shed 9 bases, and the junction held 10 bases outside the gene matches. The CDR3 has 16 residues. Here the CDR3 reads CASSSQVGQGAFEQFF. CDR3 bases: TGTGCCAGCAGTTCACAGGTGGGACAGGGGGCATTTGAGCAGTTCTTC.

The chain recombines TRBV12-3 or TRBV12-4 with TRBJ1-5; D is perhaps TRBD1 (5 bases). V was trimmed by 6 bases and J by 4 bases, leaving 13 bases between them. This CDR3 has 14 residues. The DNA of the CDR3 is TGTGCCAGCAGCCCCGGGACCGAGAATCAGCCCCAGCATTTT. As protein: CASSPGTENQPQHF.

This clonotype was seen a few times. V usage is TRBV6-5 and J usage is TRBJ1-6; weak D call: TRBD1 (5 bases). Germline loops: CDR1 MNHEY, CDR2 SVGAGI. The length of the CDR3 is 17 residues. V lost 0 bases and J 10 bases, leaving 19 bases between the germline ends. This CDR3 is CASSYSPPGGGGSPLHF. In nucleotides, the CDR3 is TGTGCCAGCAGTTACTCTCCTCCCGGGGGAGGCGGGTCACCCCTCCACTTT.

The V gene is TRBV21-1, the J gene TRBJ1-1; the table calls TRBD1, which could not be checked here. TRBV21-1 is deemed a pseudogene. CDR3 length equals 16 residues. CDR3 in DNA: TGTGCCAGCAGCCCTCAACTTTGGGGCGGGAACACTGAAGCTTTCTTT. Translating it yields CASSPQLWGGNTEAFF.